This TCR beta chain was captured in a study of T cell clonality in common variable immunodeficiency. This clone was counted ten times or more. The read terminates 3 residues ahead of where the CDR3 ends, so the germline J gene completes it. Here immunoSEQ multiplex PCR was the method, and the copy in TCRdb shows in-frame clones only, minus some. In total the sample includes around 34,000 clones, none of them seen once. Germline V lookup: CDR1 LNHDA, CDR2 SQIVND (reference sequence). V was trimmed by 4 bases and J by 5 bases, leaving 14 bases between them. The CDR3 has 15 residues. The sequencing sample was made of peripheral blood mononuclear cells. The chain recombines TRBV19 with TRBJ1-4; maybe TRBD1 (5 bases). The sequence came from a person aged 18 to 75 in good health. CDR3 sequence reads: CASSTRGGKNEKLFF. The covered CDR3 bases are TGTGCCAGTAGTACCCGCGGGGGGAAGAATGAAAAA.